What follows are 20 T cell receptor beta chains derived from one specimen sequenced in a study of shared clonotypes between healthy human individuals. Profiling relied on immunoSEQ multiplex PCR, and the TCRdb table lists in-frame clones only, not all of them. The data show millions of clones, with 90% to 95% seen just once and around 0.14% held by the top ten. Sample: naive CD4+ T cells sorted from blood. Subset noted: CD45RA+ positively selected. These receptor sequences come from a man younger than 30 in good health.

V usage is TRBV4-1 and J usage is TRBJ2-5; 12 bases line up with TRBD1. Trimming removed 3 bases from V and 5 bases from J; junction bases left unmatched: 19. CDR1 is MGHRA and CDR2 is YSYEKL in the germline V gene. CDR3 length: 20 amino acids. CDR3 amino acids: CASSHIGIGTGGPPSETQYF. The CDR3 DNA follows: TGCGCCAGCAGCCATATAGGTATCGGGACAGGGGGCCCCCCCTCGGAGACCCAGTACTTC.

The rearrangement uses TRBV5-1 and TRBJ2-2; no definite D call. V gave up 4 bases and J gave up 2 bases, with 9 bases separating them. Germline CDR1 is SGHRS and CDR2 is YFSETQ. The CDR3 loop spans 14 amino acids. The CDR3 loop reads CASSGEQNTGELFF. For the CDR3, the DNA is TGCGCCAGCAGCGGAGAACAAAACACCGGGGAGCTGTTTTTT.

This clone was detected once. The chain is built from TRBV5-1 and TRBJ2-5; TRBD2 agrees at 10 bases. The germline gives CDR1 SGHRS, CDR2 YFSETQ. The CDR3 consists of 15 residues. Unmatched junction bases numbered 5, after V lost 3 bases and J lost 3 bases. This CDR3 reads CASSSSGLAEETQYF. The CDR3 bases are TGCGCCAGCAGCTCGTCAGGACTAGCGGAAGAGACCCAGTACTTC.

The V call is TRBV27, the J call TRBJ1-6; TRBD1 matches 9 bases. V shed 4 bases and J 9 bases; nucleotides not matched to a gene: 4. The germline V gene encodes CDR1 MNHEY and CDR2 SMNVEV (reference sequence). The CDR3 has 14 amino acids. CDR3 residues: CASSWDRVVSPLHF. Here the CDR3 DNA reads TGTGCCAGCAGTTGGGACAGGGTGGTTTCACCCCTCCACTTT.

V usage is TRBV6-5 and J usage is TRBJ2-7; 8 positions match TRBD1. The V segment lost 6 bases and the J segment 3 bases; nucleotides outside the gene matches: 7. This CDR3 has 14 amino acids. In germline, CDR1 is MNHEY, CDR2 SVGAGI. DNA of the CDR3: TGTGCCAGCAGCCTAGGACAGGGAGACTACGAGCAGTACTTC. Encoded protein: CASSLGQGDYEQYF.

The chain has TRBV18 and TRBJ1-3; TRBD1 agrees at 9 bases. This CDR3 comprises 14 residues. After removal of 4 bases from V and 3 bases from J, the junction contained 1 base not matched to a gene. CDR1 and CDR2 (germline): KGHSH, LQKENI. CDR3 coding DNA: TGTGCCAGCTCACTGGGACAGGGTGGAAACACCATATATTTT. It encodes CASSLGQGGNTIYF.

CDR3 amino acids: CASSLNPFAQETQYF. CDR3 nucleotides: TGTGCCAGCAGCTTGAATCCTTTTGCACAAGAGACCCAGTACTTC. The chain uses TRBV7-6 and TRBJ2-5; D is undetermined. Trimming removed 3 bases at V and 2 bases at J, with 13 bases between. This CDR3 is 15 amino acids long. Germline loops: CDR1 SGHVS, CDR2 FNYEAQ.

V usage is TRBV11-2 and J usage is TRBJ2-7; 9 bases are a match to TRBD1. Germline lookup yields CDR1 SGHAT and CDR2 FQNNGV. This CDR3 spans 16 amino acids. V trimming: 5 bases; J trimming: 0 bases; junction bases outside the gene matches: 8. The CDR3 DNA is TGTGCCAGCAGCGGACCCGGGACAGGGAGCTCCTACGAGCAGTACTTC. It specifies CASSGPGTGSSYEQYF. Combining the CDR3 with reference TRBV11-2 and TRBJ2-7 gives the whole variable domain EAGVAQSPRYKIIEKRQSVAFWCNPISGHATLYWYQQILGQGPKLLIQFQNNGVVDDSQLPKDRFSAERLKGVDSTLKIQPAKLEDSAVYLCASSGPGTGSSYEQYFGPGTRLTVT.

This sequence joins TRBV11-2 and TRBJ2-3; no clear D. Per germline, CDR1 SGHAT and CDR2 FQNNGV. V was trimmed by 1 base and J by 0 bases, leaving 11 bases between them. The CDR3 is 16 residues long. CDR3 residues: CASSLVARASTDTQYF. Here the CDR3 DNA reads TGTGCCAGCAGCTTAGTGGCCCGTGCTAGCACAGATACGCAGTATTTT.

This chain joins TRBV4-3 and TRBJ1-3; D not resolved. Germline lookup yields CDR1 LGHNA and CDR2 YSLEER. Trimming removed 0 bases at V and 0 bases at J, with 6 bases between. The length of the CDR3 is 15 residues. The CDR3 DNA sequence: TGCGCCAGCAGCCAAGAGGCCCTCTCTGGAAACACCATATATTTT. This encodes CASSQEALSGNTIYF.

The CDR3 DNA reads TGTGCCTGGAGTCCAGACAGGGGTACCTACGAGCAGTACTTC. Its translation is CAWSPDRGTYEQYF. The chain is built from TRBV30 and TRBJ2-7; TRBD1 matches at 8 bases. V lost 2 bases and J lost 2; bases outside the gene matches: 5. This CDR3 has 14 residues. Germline loops: CDR1 GTSNPN, CDR2 SVGIG (reference sequence).

This chain connects TRBV10-3 to TRBJ1-1, with TRBD1 matching over 7 bases. CDR1 ENHRY and CDR2 SYGVKD come from the germline V gene. This CDR3 contains 12 residues. V dropped 6 bases and J dropped 5; count of bases not matched to a gene: 3. The CDR3 region has the DNA TGTGCCATCAGGACAGGGAGGACTGAAGCTTTCTTT. Encoded protein: CAIRTGRTEAFF.

The chain recombines TRBV5-5 with TRBJ2-1; 8 positions match TRBD2. The V gene end was trimmed by 4 bases and the J gene end by 4 bases; junction bases not matched to a gene: 10. Germline CDR1 reads SGHKS; CDR2 reads YYEKEE (reference sequence). This CDR3 comprises 16 residues. The CDR3 loop reads CASSASAGEWYNEQFF. The CDR3 region has the DNA TGTGCCAGCAGCGCATCAGCGGGGGAATGGTACAATGAGCAGTTCTTC.

V and J are TRBV18 and TRBJ1-1; no clear D. Trimming stripped 4 bases from V and 8 bases from J, with 8 bases between. Per the germline V gene, CDR1 is KGHSH and CDR2 is LQKENI. This CDR3 is 11 amino acids long. CDR3 in amino acids: CASSLWSEAFF. DNA of the CDR3: TGTGCCAGCTCACTCTGGTCGGAAGCTTTCTTT.

This clone has only a few counts. This chain connects TRBV30 to TRBJ1-3, with D tentatively TRBD1 (5 bases). The CDR3 runs 15 residues. From germline, CDR1 is GTSNPN and CDR2 SVGIG (reference sequence). V lost 3 bases and J 0 bases, leaving 12 bases between the germline ends. CDR3 in DNA: TGTGCCTGGAGACCCTCAGGGCACTCTGGAAACACCATATATTTT. Translated: CAWRPSGHSGNTIYF.

V is TRBV6-4 and J is TRBJ1-6; 8 nucleotides align to TRBD1. CDR3 size: 14 residues. V gave up 6 bases and J gave up 8 bases; unmatched junction bases: 6. Germline V CDR1 and CDR2: MRHNA, SNTAGT. CDR3 in amino acids: CASSHRGGDSPLHF. CDR3 DNA sequence: TGTGCCAGCAGCCACAGGGGGGGAGATTCACCCCTCCACTTT.

J is TRBJ2-7 and V is TRBV4-2; TRBD2 is a possible D gene (5 bases). Germline V gene lookup returns CDR1 LGHNA and CDR2 YNFKEQ. V shed 0 bases and J shed 2 bases, with 20 bases lying between them. The CDR3 runs to 18 residues. CDR3 in DNA: TGTGCCAGCAGCCAAGATGAGGTGAGGGCGGGTACCACCTACGAGCAGTACTTC. Translated: CASSQDEVRAGTTYEQYF.

CDR3 bases: TGTGCCAGCAGAAACAGGGAGGGGGTCTCCTATAATTCACCCCTCCACTTT. It translates to CASRNREGVSYNSPLHF. The V gene is TRBV2, the J gene TRBJ1-6, with TRBD1 as a possible D gene (6 bases). Germline CDR1 and CDR2: SNHLY and FYNNEI. CDR3 length equals 17 residues. V gave up 6 bases and J gave up 0 bases, with 15 bases separating them.

The count of this clone is one. The chain carries TRBV19 and TRBJ1-5; 7 nucleotides match TRBD1. V lost 9 bases and J lost 2; bases outside the gene matches: 13. Germline values: CDR1 LNHDA, CDR2 SQIVND (reference sequence). CDR3 length: 16 amino acids. CDR3 nucleotide sequence: TGTGCCAGCCAGCTCCAGGGGGGGTATGGCAATCAGCCCCAGCATTTT. It specifies CASQLQGGYGNQPQHF.

The rearrangement uses TRBV7-2 and TRBJ2-5; 13 bases line up with TRBD2. Germline V lookup: CDR1 SGHTA, CDR2 FQGNSA. The CDR3 is 15 amino acids. V was clipped by 5 bases and J by 2 bases; unmatched bases: 2. The chain's CDR3 is CASSMGLAGQETQYF. The CDR3 DNA reads as TGTGCCAGCAGCATGGGACTAGCGGGGCAAGAGACCCAGTACTTC.